These 11 T cell receptor beta chains originate from one sample sequenced in a study of OX40 agonist ivuxolimab in advanced cancers. Method: immunoSEQ multiplex PCR; TCRdb's copy keeps in-frame clones and lacks some. The top ten clones hold approximately 1% of a sample with around 140,000 clones, 90% of them seen once. Sequencing was performed on CD4+ or CD8+ T cells sorted from blood, taken in a trial of the OX40 agonist ivuxolimab. The receptors originated from an adult with an advanced solid tumor such as melanoma, head and neck, liver or kidney cancer.

This chain connects TRBV7-9 to TRBJ1-5; the D gene is possibly TRBD1 (5 bases). The CDR3 has 13 amino acids. Germline assignment: CDR1 SEHNR and CDR2 FQNEAQ (reference sequence). The V gene lost 11 bases and the J gene lost 4 bases, with 15 bases spanning the gap. Here the CDR3 DNA reads TGTGCCCTGGGGCAGGGCGATAATCAGCCCCAGCATTTT. This sequence encodes CALGQGDNQPQHF.

The chain links TRBV10-3 to TRBJ2-7; 9 bases agree with TRBD1. This CDR3 comprises 12 residues. The ends lost 10 bases at V and 4 bases at J; junction bases unmatched: 5. Germline-derived CDR1 and CDR2 are ENHRY and SYGVKD. The CDR3 is CATRTGVYEQYF. The CDR3 DNA reads TGTGCCACCCGGACAGGGGTTTACGAGCAGTACTTC.

The chain couples TRBV12-5 to TRBJ1-2; 7 bases align to TRBD1. Looked up from germline, CDR1 is LGHNT and CDR2 is FRNRAP. The CDR3 has 14 residues. V was clipped by 4 bases and J by 4 bases; unmatched bases: 6. The CDR3 sequence is CASGSDRASYGYTF. CDR3 bases: TGTGCTAGTGGTTCCGACAGGGCTAGCTATGGCTACACCTTC.

The gene calls are TRBV28 and TRBJ2-3; D may correspond to TRBD1 or TRBD2 (5 bases each). Germline CDR1 is MDHEN and CDR2 is SYDVKM. This CDR3 has 16 amino acids. The V end was cut by 4 bases, the J end by 0 bases, with 14 bases between. CDR3 nucleotides: TGTGCCAGCAGTTCAACGGGGCAGAGGAGCACAGATACGCAGTATTTT. Encoded protein: CASSSTGQRSTDTQYF.

This chain uses TRBV7-9 with TRBJ2-1, with D possibly matching TRBD1 (5 bases). CDR1 SEHNR and CDR2 FQNEAQ come from the germline V gene (reference sequence). The V gene lost 3 bases and the J gene lost 12 bases, with 12 bases spanning the gap. The CDR3 length is 12 residues. DNA of the CDR3: TGTGCCAGCAGCTTCCAGGGATTTGGGCAGTTCTTC. Translation: CASSFQGFGQFF.

The V gene is TRBV6-1, the J gene TRBJ1-2; D may be TRBD1 (5 bases). V gave up 0 bases and J gave up 4 bases, with 18 bases separating them. The CDR3 is 17 amino acids. Germline assignment: CDR1 MNHNS and CDR2 SASEGT. The CDR3 spells CASSEAGWGSPLYGYTF. CDR3 DNA sequence: TGTGCCAGCAGTGAAGCGGGGTGGGGCAGCCCACTCTATGGCTACACCTTC.

V and J are TRBV28 and TRBJ2-7; TRBD2 matches 11 bases. The germline V gene has CDR1 MDHEN and CDR2 SYDVKM. The CDR3 is 16 amino acids. V was pared by 6 bases and J by 4 bases, with 11 bases of the junction left unmatched. CDR3 DNA sequence: TGTGCCAGCAGCCTCCCGGGACTAGCGGCTTTATACGAGCAGTACTTC. Protein: CASSLPGLAALYEQYF.

This clone was found once. The chain has TRBV29-1 and TRBJ2-1; weak D call: TRBD1 (5 bases). The germline CDR1 and CDR2 sequences are SQVTM and ANQGSEA. This CDR3 spans 11 amino acids. With 8 bases removed from V and 4 bases from J, the gap between germline ends came to 9 bases. The CDR3 DNA reads TGCAGCCCCCACAGGTACAATGAGCAGTTCTTC. Protein: CSPHRYNEQFF.

V is TRBV28 and J is TRBJ2-5; D possibly corresponds to TRBD1 (5 bases). Trimming shortened V by 7 bases and J by 5 bases, and 23 bases separated the two germline ends. CDR1 and CDR2 from the germline V gene are MDHEN and SYDVKM. This CDR3 contains 16 residues. CDR3 region: CASTWNVGRRMETQYF. The CDR3 nucleotides are TGTGCCAGCACCTGGAATGTGGGGCGCCGGATGGAGACCCAGTACTTC.

V gene TRBV19 combines with J gene TRBJ2-5, with D unclear. Germline V gene lookup returns CDR1 LNHDA and CDR2 SQIVND (reference sequence). The CDR3 sequence is 14 residues long. V lost 3 bases and J 0 bases, leaving 8 bases between the germline ends. The CDR3 is CASSIRGYQETQYF. The DNA of the CDR3 is TGTGCCAGTAGTATTAGAGGCTACCAAGAGACCCAGTACTTC.

In this sample, this clone turned up a few times. V usage is TRBV30 and J usage is TRBJ1-5; no clear D gene. CDR3 length: 12 residues. Looked up from germline, CDR1 is GTSNPN and CDR2 is SVGIG (reference sequence). V lost 0 bases, J lost 7 bases, and 7 bases lay in between. For the CDR3, the DNA is TGTGCCTGGAGTGTCGGGGAGCAGCCCCAGCATTTT. This sequence encodes CAWSVGEQPQHF.